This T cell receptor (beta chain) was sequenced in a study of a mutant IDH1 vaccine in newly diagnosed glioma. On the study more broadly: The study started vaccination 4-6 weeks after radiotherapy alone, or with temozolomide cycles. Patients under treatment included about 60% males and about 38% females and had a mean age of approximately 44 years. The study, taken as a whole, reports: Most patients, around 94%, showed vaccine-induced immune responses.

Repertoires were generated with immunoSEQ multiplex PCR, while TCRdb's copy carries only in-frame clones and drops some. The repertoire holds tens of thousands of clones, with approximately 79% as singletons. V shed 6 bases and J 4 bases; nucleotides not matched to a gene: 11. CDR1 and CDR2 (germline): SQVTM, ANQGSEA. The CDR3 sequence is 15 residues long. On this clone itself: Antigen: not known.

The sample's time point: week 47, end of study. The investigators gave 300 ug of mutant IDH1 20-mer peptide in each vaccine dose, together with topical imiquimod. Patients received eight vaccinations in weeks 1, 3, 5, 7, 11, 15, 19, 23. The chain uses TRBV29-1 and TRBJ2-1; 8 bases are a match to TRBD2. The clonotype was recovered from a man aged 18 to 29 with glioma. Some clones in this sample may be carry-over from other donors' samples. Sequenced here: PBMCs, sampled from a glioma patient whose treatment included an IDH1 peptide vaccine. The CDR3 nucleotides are TGCAGCGTCCACCCCCTCAGCGGGAGTTACAATGAGCAGTTCTTC. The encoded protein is CSVHPLSGSYNEQFF.